This TCR beta chain derives from a study of T cell repertoires in cytomegalovirus infection. Across the whole study: Researchers turned to recently identified HLA-C-restricted CMV epitopes as well as well-studied HLA-B-restricted ones. Matching HLA type and CMV infection were both indicated by public TCR beta signatures.

The study, taken as a whole, reports: People with CMV and the relevant HLA were identified by cumulative public TCR beta family frequency. HLA-C-restricted, CMV-specific TCR beta clonotypes were dominant ex vivo.

Comment on this clonotype: Its target is unknown.

Trimming removed 0 bases at V and 5 bases at J, with 5 bases between. The CDR3 contains 12 residues. Germline CDR1 and CDR2: LGHNA and YNFKEQ. TCRdb processed the reads anew with MiXCR; each CDR3 protein has one entry. The sample has 650,000 to 900,000 distinct CDR3 sequences; less than 35% are singletons. The clonotype was recovered from a human donor in good health (CMV status not recorded). Some clones in this sample may be carry-over from other donors' samples. This chain links TRBV4-2 with TRBJ2-7; D not resolved. The starting material was cultured CD8+ T cells from PBMCs, obtained from culture after CMV antigen stimulation. CDR3 amino acids: CASSQDEDEQYF. DNA of the CDR3: TGTGCCAGCAGCCAAGATGAAGACGAGCAGTACTTC.